The sequence of this T cell receptor beta chain was determined in a study of control samples from healthy donors and cancer patients. Here immunoSEQ multiplex PCR was the method, and the copy in TCRdb shows in-frame clones only, minus some. Of 90,000 to 110,000 clones detected, just over 90% appear once; the ten largest clones hold under 4.5%. The sample consisted of blood. This TCR was recovered from a human donor in good health. The donor label of this sample is uncertain.

The CDR3 DNA sequence: TGCGCCAGCAAGCAGGGGGGGATGGACACTGAAGCTTTCTTT. Its protein product is CASKQGGMDTEAFF. V and J are TRBV5-1 and TRBJ1-1, with 7 bases aligning to TRBD1. The V gene's germline CDR1 is SGHRS and CDR2 YFSETQ. The CDR3 is 14 residues long. V shed 6 bases and J 3 bases; nucleotides not matched to a gene: 8.